The rows below give T cell receptor beta chains drawn from one sample of a study of T cell responses to AZD1222 COVID-19 vaccine. Here immunoSEQ multiplex PCR was the method, and the copy in TCRdb shows in-frame clones only, minus some. This repertoire shows fewer than 150,000 clones, around 88% found once; its top ten account for approximately 6.9%. The sequencing used peripheral blood, collected 28 days after the second AZD1222 dose. The receptors here all came from an adult who received the AZD1222 COVID-19 vaccine. Each CDR3 is given without its conserved first and last residue. The D gene is left open where the match is weak.

V gene	D gene	J gene	CDR3 protein
TRBV28	TRBD1	TRBJ1-1	ASSTGGTGNTEAF
TRBV5-1	NA	TRBJ1-1	ASSLGSLNTEAF
TRBV7-2	NA	TRBJ1-2	ASSPEKQGGYGYT
TRBV5-6	TRBD1	TRBJ1-3	ASSPGQGTGNTIY
TRBV9	TRBD1	TRBJ1-4	ASSRPKTGTNEKLF
TRBV2	NA	TRBJ2-5	ASSGQGGKETQY
TRBV6-6	NA	TRBJ2-3	ASRAAGTTDTQY
TRBV12-3/TRBV12-4	NA	TRBJ1-2	ASSSLGRGYT
TRBV9	NA	TRBJ1-6	ASSGGDSPLH
TRBV18	TRBD1	TRBJ2-1	ASSPQGSGTGAVDEQF
TRBV30	NA	TRBJ1-1	AWRGGLFGTEAF
TRBV6-5	NA	TRBJ2-6	ASKSSSGANVLT
TRBV7-2	NA	TRBJ2-1	ASSLETGGNEQF
TRBV11-2	NA	TRBJ1-1	ASSQLTGSNTEAF
TRBV7-9	NA	TRBJ2-7	ASSLEKVEQY
TRBV10-3	NA	TRBJ1-1	AISEGKENTEAF
TRBV7-2	NA	TRBJ1-2	ASSLVTVTGYGYT
TRBV3-1/TRBV3-2	NA	TRBJ2-6	ASSLGTARGANVLT
TRBV5-4	TRBD1	TRBJ2-7	ASRRDSYEQY
TRBV2	TRBD2	TRBJ2-7	ASRVAGGRYEQY
TRBV4-3	NA	TRBJ2-6	ASSQTAGANVLT
TRBV27	TRBD1	TRBJ2-2	ASSSYGTGNTGELF
TRBV28	NA	TRBJ2-5	ASSYEDKPETQY
TRBV10-1	TRBD1	TRBJ2-7	ASRGQVSSYEQY
TRBV2	TRBD1	TRBJ1-5	ASSEGQGGQPQH
TRBV28	NA	TRBJ1-1	ASSLILKGTEAF
TRBV6-5	NA	TRBJ1-1	ASSSVGSEAF
TRBV6-2/TRBV6-3	NA	TRBJ1-3	ASSPGDGSGNTIY
TRBV6-5	NA	TRBJ2-5	ASRRQGEETQY
TRBV7-3	NA	TRBJ2-2	ASSLGATGELF
TRBV5-1	NA	TRBJ2-6	ASSSTGSGANVLT
TRBV5-6	NA	TRBJ1-1	ASRGAGRGTEAF
TRBV7-2	NA	TRBJ2-3	ASSLAPGGVGLDTQY
TRBV7-9	NA	TRBJ1-2	ASSLGVVDGYT
TRBV7-2	NA	TRBJ1-1	ASSNTAFNTEAF
TRBV7-2	NA	TRBJ1-6	ASSPRAGGSPLH
TRBV11-2	NA	TRBJ1-1	ASNPSVTNTEAF
TRBV9	NA	TRBJ1-2	ASSVGHREGVTNYGYT
TRBV7-2	TRBD2	TRBJ2-5	ASSLALTSGGRETQY
TRBV19	NA	TRBJ2-1	ASTPGPGVFGNEQF
TRBV14	NA	TRBJ2-7	ASGGGEHEQY
TRBV11-3	TRBD2	TRBJ2-3	ASSSGGSTDTQY
TRBV4-1	NA	TRBJ2-2	ASSPGLFMGAGGELF
TRBV5-1	TRBD1	TRBJ1-6	ASSTDRTNSPLH
TRBV6-1	NA	TRBJ2-1	ASREGLGSYNEQF